This T cell receptor beta chain was recovered during a study of T cell responses to AZD1222 COVID-19 vaccine. This CDR3 region has 14 residues. Germline CDR1 and CDR2: MNHEY and SVGAGI. With 4 bases removed from V and 8 bases from J, the gap between germline ends came to 17 bases. Study results and limitations: CD4 TCRs linked to vaccination spanned spike, dominating at 160-218 and 743-854. Baseline antibody screening turned up just a handful of seropositive AZD1222 recipients.

Generated by immunoSEQ multiplex PCR, the TCRdb table keeps only in-frame clones and is missing some. The table lists roughly 200,000 clones, roughly 94% of them singletons. Regarding this clone: Its specificity is not known.

This material consisted of peripheral blood, taken 28 days after the second dose of the MenACWY control vaccine. The chain is built from TRBV6-5 and TRBJ1-2, with D perhaps TRBD1 (6 bases). The TCR sequence derives from an adult who received the MenACWY meningococcal vaccine as a control. The CDR3: CASSSFPLRGGYTF. CDR3 in DNA: TGTGCCAGCAGTTCTTTCCCCCTCAGGGGCGGCTACACCTTC.